This entry describes one TCR beta chain. As originally analysed: Estimation of nucleated cell counts relied on the amplification of reference gene primers. TCRdb keeps only in-frame clones here, not all; method: immunoSEQ multiplex PCR. The D gene and trimming were derived from the DNA, and the V and J assignments and clone size from that table. The sample lists about 98,000 clones, over 70% occurring once. The data were taken from a study of blood T cell repertoires in COVID-19. Turning to the study itself: Spain, Italy and the United States supplied samples that represented acute and convalescent COVID-19. PBMCs, B-cell-depleted T cells, or T cells provided the cDNA or gDNA that made up the material.

The sequence was obtained from a man between 65 and 85 years old with acute or convalescent COVID-19. The sample taken for sequencing was peripheral blood.

The CDR3 DNA reads as TGTGCCACCAGTGATCCTCCGGGACAGGGGACCTACAATGAGCAGTTCTTC. This codes for CATSDPPGQGTYNEQFF. V usage is TRBV24-1 and J usage is TRBJ2-1; 10 bases match TRBD1. V lost 3 bases to trimming and J lost 2 bases; unmatched junction nucleotides: 6. The CDR3 runs to 17 residues. Germline CDR1 reads KGHDR; CDR2 reads SFDVKD.